The TCR beta chain described here comes from a study of naive and memory T cell subsets. Two oligonucleotides, mixed equimolar, formed the beta constant-region primer covering TRBC1 and TRBC2. Nested alpha and beta constant-region primers with the SP2 primer drove four PCR rounds on ligated cDNA. An oligonucleotide with the SP2 primer and a 12-nucleotide UMI was ligated to the cDNA 3' end. Using its own MiXCR run on the UMI-ligation and nested PCR reads, TCRdb lists one record per CDR3 protein. The table lists under 150,000 distinct CDR3 sequences, roughly a fifth of them singletons. This clonotype was picked up many times. The antigen is undetermined. Germline loops: CDR1 SGHVS, CDR2 FNYEAQ. Deletions cut 5 bases from V and 4 bases from J, with 17 bases between. This CDR3 is 15 amino acids long. Study-wide results and limits: Especially in CD8 cells, naive repertoires contained a few larger clonotypes, possibly CD45RA-re-expressing memory cells. Activation and differentiation may alter RNA-based TCR counts. Clonotypes here are unpaired alpha or beta chain sequences.

After CD4 positive bead selection, the CD4-negative fraction gave CD8 T cells. This clonotype was obtained from a human donor in good health. This chain links TRBV7-6 with TRBJ1-1; unclear D gene. The material sequenced was naive CD8+ T cells from blood. CDR3 in amino acids: CASSPSYGFSTEAFF. CDR3 in DNA: TGTGCCAGCAGCCCCAGCTATGGGTTCTCCACTGAAGCTTTCTTT.